The clone carrying this T cell receptor beta chain was picked up a small number of times. Its specificity is not known. Every donor was a healthy Caucasian. This specimen comes from a study of identical twins. V shed 4 bases and J shed 0 bases, with 13 bases lying between them. The CDR3 totals 15 residues. TCRdb re-called the 5' RACE reads through MiXCR, storing one row per CDR3 protein. The repertoire holds just over 500,000 distinct CDR3 sequences, with approximately 22% as singletons. Study conclusions and caveats: Zero-insertion analyses might be partly confounded by invariant T cells like MAIT and iNKT.

This sample was shared with a second study, whose subject was T cells expressing NK-cell markers. That source notes: Researchers got TCR beta repertoires out of sorted CD3+CD56+NKG2C+, CD3+CD56+NKG2C- and CD3+CD56-NKG2C+ T cells. About six donors showed dominant NKG2C+ clonotypes comprising roughly 1.0-7.5% of their CD8+ T cells.

The receptor comes from a woman aged 18-29 years in good health. Sequenced sample: CD4+ T cells sorted from blood. The rearrangement links TRBV12-3 or TRBV12-4 to TRBJ2-7; D is uncertain. CDR3 bases: TGTGCCAGCAGTTCTGAGCGATCTAACTCCTACGAGCAGTACTTC. Protein product: CASSSERSNSYEQYF.